Below are 8 T cell receptor beta chains sequenced from a single sample in a study of blood T cell repertoires in COVID-19. TCRdb's copy holds only in-frame clones and misses some; the assay was immunoSEQ multiplex PCR. In the table there are 100,000 to 150,000 clones, more than 80% of which are singletons. Sequencing was performed on peripheral blood. Receptor source: a woman aged 80 or over with COVID-19, enrolled during active disease.

This chain links TRBV4-2 with TRBJ1-1; 10 bases are a match to TRBD1. This CDR3 is built from 19 residues. V trimming: 0 bases; J trimming: 0 bases; junction bases outside the gene matches: 10. Germline CDR1 reads LGHNA; CDR2 reads YNFKEQ. The CDR3 DNA is TGTGCCAGCAGCCAAGATCGAGACAGGGGGCAAAGAATGAACACTGAAGCTTTCTTT. This encodes CASSQDRDRGQRMNTEAFF.

The chain links TRBV7-8 to TRBJ1-3; tentatively, D is TRBD1 (6 bases). Between the trimmed V and J ends, which lost 8 bases and 16 bases, there was a span of 18 bases. This CDR3 comprises 11 residues. From germline, CDR1 is SGHVS and CDR2 FQNEAQ. DNA for the CDR3: TGTGCCAGCGGAATAGGGGGGGTAGGGTATTTT. This sequence encodes CASGIGGVGYF.

The V and J genes are TRBV5-1 and TRBJ2-2, with D hard to call. There are 15 residues in the CDR3. Germline V lookup: CDR1 SGHRS, CDR2 YFSETQ. Trimming left V 1 base short and J 2 bases short, with 9 bases between. This chain's CDR3 is CASSLPLDNTGELFF. CDR3 coding DNA: TGCGCCAGCAGCTTGCCGCTAGATAACACCGGGGAGCTGTTTTTT.

The chain recombines TRBV27 with TRBJ1-1, with TRBD1 as a possible D gene (6 bases). This CDR3 is 14 amino acids long. In germline, CDR1 is MNHEY, CDR2 SMNVEV (reference sequence). Trimming left V 9 bases short and J 7 bases short, with 21 bases between. For the CDR3, the DNA is TGTGCCAGTTCACAGGGTAGGGCCCATGGTGAAGCTTTCTTT. Its translation is CASSQGRAHGEAFF.

The chain has TRBV6-2 or TRBV6-3 and TRBJ2-7; TRBD1 matches 9 bases. Losses at the gene ends were 2 bases for V and 5 bases for J; bases not matched to a gene: 7. Germline V gene sequence: CDR1 MNHEY, CDR2 SVGEGT. The CDR3 consists of 15 residues. CDR3 in amino acids: CASSYIWDRVDEQYF. CDR3 DNA: TGTGCCAGCAGTTACATCTGGGACAGGGTCGACGAGCAGTACTTC.

This chain links TRBV14 with TRBJ1-1, with 9 positions matching TRBD1. V lost 1 base to trimming and J lost 5 bases; unmatched junction nucleotides: 5. Germline V gene data show CDR1 as SGHDN and CDR2 as FVKESK. CDR3 length equals 15 residues. Written as DNA, the CDR3 is TGTGCCAGCAGCCAAGGGACAGGGGAATGGACTGAAGCTTTCTTT. This codes for CASSQGTGEWTEAFF.

The chain uses TRBV6-5 and TRBJ2-7; D might be TRBD1 (5 bases). CDR3 size: 11 residues. The V end lost 6 bases, the J end lost 5 bases, and 8 bases lay between the germline ends. The V gene's germline CDR1 is MNHEY and CDR2 SVGAGI. The CDR3 DNA sequence: TGTGCCAGCAGCAGGGCCAACGAGCAGTACTTC. It encodes CASSRANEQYF.

J is TRBJ2-6 and V is TRBV5-8; D uncertain. Germline V lookup: CDR1 SGHTS, CDR2 YDEGEE. This CDR3 spans 14 amino acids. V was cut by 2 bases and J by 0 bases, with 3 bases left in between. In nucleotides, the CDR3 is TGTGCCAGCAGCTTCCTCTCTGGGGCCAACGTCCTGACTTTC. Its translation is CASSFLSGANVLTF.